A selection of T cell receptor beta chains follows, all from one sample in a study of cytomegalovirus exposure and HLA in healthy donors. Assay: immunoSEQ multiplex PCR; the TCRdb copy retains only in-frame clones and omits some. The table lists roughly 180,000 clones, around 75% of them singletons. The sample comprised PBMCs. The receptors here all came from a female donor in good health and CMV-seronegative. CDR3s include the opening cysteine and the closing phenylalanine or tryptophan. D genes are given only for firm matches. Clone size is shown for a subset of rows, as once, few, many or a class of expanded clone.

-,15,TRBD2,TRBV18,TRBJ2-3,TGTGCCAGCTCACCTAGCGGGAGCGTCGCAGATACGCAGTATTTT,CASSPSGSVADTQYF
-,14,-,TRBV7-3,TRBJ2-1,TGTGCCAGCAGCTCGAACCGGTTGATCGGTGAGCAGTTCTTC,CASSSNRLIGEQFF
-,14,-,TRBV6-5,TRBJ2-5,TGTGCCAGCAGTTACTCGGACAGCCAAGAGACCCAGTACTTC,CASSYSDSQETQYF
-,15,-,TRBV6-6,TRBJ1-1,TGTGCCAGCAACTGGGAAGGGAGAGTGAACACTGAAGCTTTCTTT,CASNWEGRVNTEAFF
-,16,TRBD1,TRBV7-9,TRBJ2-4,TGTGCCAGCAGGCCAGGACAGGGGGTCGGCAAAAACATTCAGTACTTC,CASRPGQGVGKNIQYF
-,13,-,TRBV27,TRBJ1-1,TGTGCCAGCAGTTTGACAGCGAACACTGAAGCTTTCTTT,CASSLTANTEAFF
-,16,-,TRBV13,TRBJ1-2,TGTGCCAGCAGCTTAGGCCTCCAGGTTTCAGGTGATGGCTACACCTTC,CASSLGLQVSGDGYTF
few,14,-,TRBV7-2,TRBJ2-7,TGTGCCAGCAGCTTAGATCACAGATCCTACGAGCAGTACTTC,CASSLDHRSYEQYF
-,15,TRBD1,TRBV6-6,TRBJ2-4,TGTGCCAGCAATAAAGGAGAGGGGGCGAGGTACATTCAGTACTTC,CASNKGEGARYIQYF
-,19,TRBD2,TRBV7-9,TRBJ2-4,TGTGCCAGCAGCCCCCCGGGCGGTAGCGGGAAACTAGCCAAAAACATTCAGTACTTC,CASSPPGGSGKLAKNIQYF